One sample yielded the 27 T cell receptor beta chains listed below, sequenced in a study of cytomegalovirus exposure and HLA in healthy donors. It was with 60 Vbeta and 13 Jbeta primers that the PCR ran. Profiling relied on immunoSEQ multiplex PCR, and the TCRdb table lists in-frame clones only, not all of them. This sample lists tens of thousands of clones; its ten largest clones have 0.58%. What was sequenced was PBMCs. Receptors were obtained from a man aged 45-65 years in good health and CMV-seronegative.

The CDR3 nucleotides read TGTGCCAGCAGCGTAGCTAGGGGACACTTAGGGGCTGGCTACACCTTC. This gives the protein CASSVARGHLGAGYTF. This chain links TRBV9 with TRBJ1-2; D perhaps matches TRBD1 (6 bases). V lost 0 bases and J 7 bases, leaving 19 bases between the germline ends. The CDR3 totals 16 residues. The germline V gene encodes CDR1 SGDLS and CDR2 YYNGEE.

The chain has TRBV6-1 and TRBJ1-4; a weak D match, TRBD1 (5 bases). With 4 bases removed from V and 2 bases from J, the gap between germline ends came to 11 bases. Looked up from germline, CDR1 is MNHNS and CDR2 is SASEGT. This CDR3 is built from 15 residues. CDR3 nucleotides: TGTGCCAGCAGTGGTCCAGGGAGGACTAATGAAAAACTGTTTTTT. As protein: CASSGPGRTNEKLFF.

CDR3 coding DNA: TGTGCCAGTAGTATAGAGGGCAGGGGGCATGGCTACACCTTC. Protein: CASSIEGRGHGYTF. This sequence joins TRBV19 and TRBJ1-2; TRBD1 aligns across 8 bases. From germline, CDR1 is LNHDA and CDR2 SQIVND (reference sequence). Unmatched junction bases numbered 3, after V lost 0 bases and J lost 6 bases. This CDR3 spans 14 amino acids.

The chain joins TRBV5-4 to TRBJ2-2; TRBD2 aligns across 8 bases. Germline CDR1 SGHNT, CDR2 YYREEE (reference sequence). The CDR3 runs 16 residues. With 6 bases clipped from V and 2 bases from J, the junction kept 9 bases outside the gene matches. The CDR3 region is CASNSGGGRNTGELFF. CDR3 DNA sequence: TGTGCCAGCAATAGTGGCGGGGGGCGTAACACCGGGGAGCTGTTTTTT.

This rearrangement joins TRBV7-9 to TRBJ2-3; 9 bases match TRBD1. The V gene's germline CDR1 is SEHNR and CDR2 FQNEAQ (reference sequence). The CDR3 is made up of 16 amino acids. J was trimmed by 1 base and V by 4 bases; bases with no gene match: 6. CDR3 amino acids: CASSSGQGRGTDTQYF. The CDR3 nucleotides are TGTGCCAGCAGCTCGGGACAGGGACGAGGCACAGATACGCAGTATTTT.

The chain couples TRBV19 to TRBJ1-6, with 7 positions matching TRBD1. From germline, CDR1 is LNHDA and CDR2 SQIVND (reference sequence). This CDR3 region has 15 residues. Trimming cost V 5 bases and J 7 bases; bases outside gene matches: 8. The CDR3, as DNA: TGTGCCAGTAGTGTCCGGGACAGAGACAATTCACCCCTCCACTTT. Protein: CASSVRDRDNSPLHF.

The rearrangement uses TRBV7-3 and TRBJ2-1; a weak D match, TRBD2 (6 bases). CDR1 is SGHTA, CDR2 FQGTGA, per germline. This CDR3 is 14 amino acids long. Trimming removed 0 bases at V and 9 bases at J, with 12 bases between. CDR3 residues: CASSLTGLPGEQFF. CDR3 nucleotide sequence: TGTGCCAGCAGCTTAACGGGACTGCCCGGTGAGCAGTTCTTC.

In DNA, the CDR3 is TGTGCCAGCGGGAGGGTTGGGGAAAAACTGTTTTTT. This sequence encodes CASGRVGEKLFF. The chain carries TRBV28 and TRBJ1-4; D is undetermined. V was clipped by 8 bases and J by 8 bases, with 12 bases between them. The CDR3 length is 12 residues. Germline CDR1 is MDHEN and CDR2 is SYDVKM.

This rearrangement joins TRBV9 to TRBJ2-1; tentatively, D is TRBD2 (7 bases). The CDR3 is 16 residues long. Between the trimmed V and J ends, which lost 4 bases and 0 bases, there was a span of 14 bases. Germline assignment: CDR1 SGDLS and CDR2 YYNGEE. The CDR3 sequence is CASSHGGQSSYNEQFF. The CDR3 region has the DNA TGTGCCAGCAGCCACGGGGGGCAGAGCTCCTACAATGAGCAGTTCTTC.

This chain joins TRBV6-5 and TRBJ1-1; 7 bases align to TRBD1. The trim removed 4 bases at V and 5 bases at J, leaving 4 bases unmatched. In germline, CDR1 is MNHEY, CDR2 SVGAGI. This CDR3 contains 13 residues. The CDR3 DNA reads as TGTGCCAGCAGTTCACAGGGGTGGACTGAAGCTTTCTTT. Amino acid sequence: CASSSQGWTEAFF.

This chain connects TRBV28 to TRBJ1-2; D gene unclear. The length of the CDR3 is 16 residues. The V and J ends lost 0 bases and 2 bases respectively, with 13 bases between them. Germline lookup yields CDR1 MDHEN and CDR2 SYDVKM. The CDR3 sequence is CASSLWGLGENYGYTF. The CDR3 nucleotides read TGTGCCAGCAGTTTATGGGGCCTTGGCGAAAACTATGGCTACACCTTC.

The chain combines TRBV6-5 with TRBJ2-2; D unresolved. V lost 0 bases to trimming and J lost 0 bases, with 8 bases between them. The CDR3 runs to 16 residues. Germline-derived CDR1 and CDR2 are MNHEY and SVGAGI. The CDR3 protein is CASSYSFQTNTGELFF. The CDR3 bases are TGTGCCAGCAGTTACTCTTTTCAGACGAACACCGGGGAGCTGTTTTTT.

The chain is built from TRBV6-1 and TRBJ1-5; 8 bases line up with TRBD1. Germline V lookup: CDR1 MNHNS, CDR2 SASEGT. V shed 4 bases and J 4 bases; nucleotides not matched to a gene: 9. The CDR3 runs 16 residues. The CDR3: CASSGRGRVRNQPQHF. DNA of the CDR3: TGTGCCAGCAGTGGCAGGGGGCGAGTTAGGAATCAGCCCCAGCATTTT.

The rearrangement joins TRBV7-9 to TRBJ1-5; D possibly corresponds to TRBD1 (6 bases). The germline gives CDR1 SEHNR, CDR2 FQNEAQ (reference sequence). This CDR3 has 15 residues. V was pared by 3 bases and J by 5 bases, with 14 bases between. CDR3 amino acids: CASSLGNTGYQPQHF. Here the CDR3 DNA reads TGTGCCAGCAGCTTGGGCAACACAGGGTATCAGCCCCAGCATTTT.

The chain couples TRBV9 to TRBJ1-2; possible D gene TRBD1, 5 bases. Germline lookup yields CDR1 SGDLS and CDR2 YYNGEE. The CDR3 is made up of 16 amino acids. Trimming removed 0 bases from V and 3 bases from J, with 15 bases in between. The CDR3 sequence: CASSVAPGHSDYGYTF. DNA of the CDR3: TGTGCCAGCAGCGTAGCCCCCGGACATAGTGACTATGGCTACACCTTC. Filled out from reference TRBV9 and TRBJ1-2, the complete variable domain reads DSGVTQTPKHLITATGQRVTLRCSPRSGDLSVYWYQQSLDQGLQFLIQYYNGEERAKGNILERFSAQQFPDLHSELNLSSLELGDSALYFCASSVAPGHSDYGYTFGSGTRLTVV.

This rearrangement joins TRBV9 to TRBJ2-3; 13 nucleotides line up with TRBD2. CDR1 SGDLS and CDR2 YYNGEE come from the germline V gene. Germline trimming cut 4 bases from V and 3 bases from J; bases unmatched to any gene: 5. This CDR3 has 16 amino acids. The CDR3 region has the DNA TGTGCCAGCAGCTTGGGACTAGCGGGGCGTACAGATACGCAGTATTTT. Residues: CASSLGLAGRTDTQYF.

This chain connects TRBV29-1 to TRBJ2-1, with D possibly TRBD2 on 5 matching bases. This CDR3 is 13 amino acids long. The V end lost 6 bases, the J end lost 3 bases, and 12 bases lay between the germline ends. The germline V gene has CDR1 SQVTM and CDR2 ANQGSEA. CDR3 DNA: TGCAGCGTGGGGAGAGACTACTACAATGAGCAGTTCTTC. It yields the protein CSVGRDYYNEQFF.

The chain links TRBV11-1 to TRBJ2-1; 8 bases fit TRBD1. There are 16 residues in the CDR3. Germline trimming cut 3 bases from V and 0 bases from J; bases unmatched to any gene: 4. Per germline, CDR1 SGHAT and CDR2 FQDESV (reference sequence). The CDR3 spells CASSFRTGTSYNEQFF. CDR3 nucleotide sequence: TGTGCCAGCAGCTTCCGGACAGGGACCTCCTACAATGAGCAGTTCTTC.

The V and J genes are TRBV5-1 and TRBJ2-7, with D maybe TRBD1 (5 bases). Germline CDR1 and CDR2: SGHRS and YFSETQ. Trimming took off 0 bases at V and 6 bases at J, with 13 bases between the two ends. The CDR3 is 14 amino acids. The CDR3, as DNA: TGCGCCAGCAGCTTGGGCAGGGTATTCGGCGAGCAGTACTTC. It encodes CASSLGRVFGEQYF.

V gene TRBV30 combines with J gene TRBJ2-5; D unclear. The CDR3 has 16 amino acids. The germline V gene has CDR1 GTSNPN and CDR2 SVGIG (reference sequence). V was pared by 0 bases and J by 5 bases, with 19 bases between. CDR3 nucleotides: TGTGCCTGGAGTGTACGAATATCTCGAGTACGCGAGACCCAGTACTTC. Translation gives CAWSVRISRVRETQYF.

This sequence joins TRBV7-6 and TRBJ2-4, with 8 bases matching TRBD1. This CDR3 spans 14 amino acids. In germline, CDR1 is SGHVS, CDR2 FNYEAQ. V trimming: 5 bases; J trimming: 3 bases; junction bases outside the gene matches: 3. CDR3 coding DNA: TGTGCCAGCAGCGAAGGACAGGGCAAAAACATTCAGTACTTC. This gives the protein CASSEGQGKNIQYF.

The gene calls are TRBV10-3 and TRBJ2-7; D not resolved. Trimming stripped 0 bases from V and 6 bases from J, with 3 bases between. The V gene's germline CDR1 is ENHRY and CDR2 SYGVKD. CDR3 size: 11 residues. CDR3 nucleotide sequence: TGTGCCATCAGTGAGTCCGGCGAGCAGTACTTC. Its translation is CAISESGEQYF.

V and J are TRBV18 and TRBJ2-3; D gene uncertain. V was clipped by 5 bases and J by 2 bases, with 5 bases between them. This CDR3 has 12 amino acids. Germline CDR1 and CDR2: KGHSH and LQKENI. The DNA for the CDR3 is TGTGCCAGCTCAACAATCACAGATACGCAGTATTTT. Amino acid sequence: CASSTITDTQYF.

J is TRBJ1-2 and V is TRBV25-1; maybe TRBD1 (5 bases). Germline values: CDR1 MGHDK, CDR2 SYGVNS. The V and J ends lost 2 bases and 0 bases respectively, with 7 bases between them. The CDR3 is 14 amino acids. CDR3 protein: CASSERTTNYGYTF. The CDR3 DNA follows: TGTGCCAGCAGTGAACGGACAACTAACTATGGCTACACCTTC.

The V call is TRBV18, the J call TRBJ1-6, with a possible D match to TRBD1 (6 bases). Trimming left V 4 bases short and J 8 bases short, with 15 bases between. Germline V gives CDR1 KGHSH, CDR2 LQKENI. The CDR3 consists of 15 residues. In nucleotides, the CDR3 is TGTGCCAGCTCACGATCGGGACAATTTGATTCACCCCTCCACTTT. Translated, it gives CASSRSGQFDSPLHF.

This sequence joins TRBV4-3 and TRBJ2-1, with D unresolved. The CDR3 runs 14 residues. CDR1 and CDR2 (germline): LGHNA, YSLEER. V was clipped by 5 bases and J by 0 bases, with 8 bases between them. The CDR3 DNA sequence: TGCGCCAGCAGCTTCGAGAGCTCCTACAATGAGCAGTTCTTC. Translating it yields CASSFESSYNEQFF.

The chain is built from TRBV7-3 and TRBJ2-1, with TRBD1 matching over 9 bases. From germline, CDR1 is SGHTA and CDR2 FQGTGA. V lost 4 bases to trimming and J lost 7 bases; unmatched junction nucleotides: 5. The CDR3 consists of 14 residues. The CDR3 DNA follows: TGTGCCAGCAGCTCGTATGGACAGGGGAATGAGCAGTTCTTC. Protein product: CASSSYGQGNEQFF.